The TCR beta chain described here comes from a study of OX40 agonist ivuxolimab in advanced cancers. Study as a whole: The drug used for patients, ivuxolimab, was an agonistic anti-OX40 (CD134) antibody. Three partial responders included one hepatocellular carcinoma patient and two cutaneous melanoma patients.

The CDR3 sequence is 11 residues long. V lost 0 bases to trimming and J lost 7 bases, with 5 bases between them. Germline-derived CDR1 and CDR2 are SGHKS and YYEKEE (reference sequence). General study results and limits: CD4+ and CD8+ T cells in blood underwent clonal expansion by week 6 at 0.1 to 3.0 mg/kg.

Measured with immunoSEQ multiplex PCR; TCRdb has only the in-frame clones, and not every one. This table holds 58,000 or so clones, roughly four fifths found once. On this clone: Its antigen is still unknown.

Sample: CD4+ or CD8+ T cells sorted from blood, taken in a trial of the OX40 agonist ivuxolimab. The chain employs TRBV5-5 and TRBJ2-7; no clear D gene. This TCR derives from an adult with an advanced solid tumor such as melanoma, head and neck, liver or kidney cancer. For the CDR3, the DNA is TGTGCCAGCAGCTTGGTGGGGGAGCAGTACTTC. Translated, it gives CASSLVGEQYF.